These T cell receptor beta chains were read from a single sample in a study of OX40 agonist ivuxolimab in advanced cancers. The assay was immunoSEQ multiplex PCR, and TCRdb's table has in-frame clones only and misses some. Of tens of thousands of clones in the sample, about 89% were seen once. The material sequenced was CD4+ or CD8+ T cells sorted from blood, taken in a trial of the OX40 agonist ivuxolimab. These receptors all stem from an adult with an advanced solid tumor such as melanoma, head and neck, liver or kidney cancer. Both conserved end residues are part of each CDR3. Fields, in order: clone size, J gene, V gene, CDR3 length, D gene, CDR3 DNA, CDR3 protein. A D gene is named only where the DNA matches it firmly. The listing skips clone size in some rows; elsewhere it reads once, few, many or a size class.

clone size: -
J gene: TRBJ1-5
V gene: TRBV10-3
CDR3 length: 15
D gene: -
CDR3 DNA: TGTGCCATCAGTCAATTGGATAAGGGCAATCAGCCCCAGCATTTT
CDR3 protein: CAISQLDKGNQPQHF

clone size: -
J gene: TRBJ2-1
V gene: TRBV30
CDR3 length: 12
D gene: -
CDR3 DNA: TGTGCCTGGAGTCGTGCTCTCAATGAGCAGTTCTTC
CDR3 protein: CAWSRALNEQFF

clone size: -
J gene: TRBJ1-1
V gene: TRBV6-5
CDR3 length: 13
D gene: -
CDR3 DNA: TGTGCCAGCAGTGCCCCCGGGGACACTGAAGCTTTCTTT
CDR3 protein: CASSAPGDTEAFF

clone size: -
J gene: TRBJ2-7
V gene: TRBV15
CDR3 length: 14
D gene: -
CDR3 DNA: TGTGCCACCAGCAGAGGTAGGGGCTCCTACGAGCAGTACTTC
CDR3 protein: CATSRGRGSYEQYF

clone size: once
J gene: TRBJ2-7
V gene: TRBV11-2
CDR3 length: 15
D gene: -
CDR3 DNA: TGTGCCAGCAGCTTCGGGCCAAGGGGGGGGTACGAGCAGTACTTC
CDR3 protein: CASSFGPRGGYEQYF

clone size: -
J gene: TRBJ1-3
V gene: TRBV4-1
CDR3 length: 14
D gene: -
CDR3 DNA: TGCGCCAGCAGCCAAGCTGGCGCTGGAAACACCATATATTTT
CDR3 protein: CASSQAGAGNTIYF

clone size: -
J gene: TRBJ1-2
V gene: TRBV27
CDR3 length: 15
D gene: -
CDR3 DNA: TGTGCCAGCAGTTTATCAGGGGGAGCCATATATGGCTACACCTTC
CDR3 protein: CASSLSGGAIYGYTF

clone size: -
J gene: TRBJ2-1
V gene: TRBV9
CDR3 length: 17
D gene: -
CDR3 DNA: TGTGCCAGCAGCGTAGGGTCTTGGGACAAAGGGGGCAATGAGCAGTTCTTC
CDR3 protein: CASSVGSWDKGGNEQFF

clone size: -
J gene: TRBJ1-2
V gene: TRBV12-5
CDR3 length: 15
D gene: -
CDR3 DNA: TGTGCTAGTGGTCCCCCTGGGGGAGGGGACTATGGCTACACCTTC
CDR3 protein: CASGPPGGGDYGYTF

clone size: -
J gene: TRBJ2-5
V gene: TRBV5-1
CDR3 length: 16
D gene: TRBD2
CDR3 DNA: TGCGCCAGCAGCCAAGGACTAGCGGGGGAAGTGGAGACCCAGTACTTC
CDR3 protein: CASSQGLAGEVETQYF

clone size: once
J gene: TRBJ2-5
V gene: TRBV9
CDR3 length: 16
D gene: -
CDR3 DNA: TGTGCCAGCAGCGTAAGCTCTGGCTTGGGCATGGAGACCCAGTACTTC
CDR3 protein: CASSVSSGLGMETQYF

clone size: -
J gene: TRBJ2-7
V gene: TRBV11-2
CDR3 length: 15
D gene: -
CDR3 DNA: TGTGCCAGCAGCTTACGGGGACTGATTACCTACGAGCAGTACTTC
CDR3 protein: CASSLRGLITYEQYF

clone size: -
J gene: TRBJ2-1
V gene: TRBV2
CDR3 length: 11
D gene: -
CDR3 DNA: TGTGCCAGCATACCGGGCGGTGAGCAGTTCTTC
CDR3 protein: CASIPGGEQFF

clone size: -
J gene: TRBJ1-1
V gene: TRBV5-1
CDR3 length: 14
D gene: -
CDR3 DNA: TGCGCCAGCAGCCCGGGACGGGGGAACACTGAAGCTTTCTTT
CDR3 protein: CASSPGRGNTEAFF

clone size: -
J gene: TRBJ2-1
V gene: TRBV19
CDR3 length: 16
D gene: TRBD2
CDR3 DNA: TGTGCCAGTAGTGTAGCGGGGGGGTTTTCCAATCAGGAGCAGTTCTTC
CDR3 protein: CASSVAGGFSNQEQFF

clone size: -
J gene: TRBJ2-6
V gene: TRBV7-9
CDR3 length: 16
D gene: -
CDR3 DNA: TGTGCCAGCAGCTTTTCAGTCGTTTCTGGGGCCAACGTCCTGACTTTC
CDR3 protein: CASSFSVVSGANVLTF

clone size: -
J gene: TRBJ2-1
V gene: TRBV4-3
CDR3 length: 16
D gene: -
CDR3 DNA: TGCGCCAGCAGCCAAGGGTCCAGCGGCCTATACAATGAGCAGTTCTTC
CDR3 protein: CASSQGSSGLYNEQFF

clone size: once
J gene: TRBJ2-1
V gene: TRBV30
CDR3 length: 13
D gene: -
CDR3 DNA: TGTGCCGGTTCAATCGGGTTCATCAATGAGCAGTTCTTC
CDR3 protein: CAGSIGFINEQFF

clone size: -
J gene: TRBJ2-7
V gene: TRBV5-5
CDR3 length: 11
D gene: -
CDR3 DNA: TGTGCCAGCAGCCCAGGGGCCGAGCAGTACTTC
CDR3 protein: CASSPGAEQYF

clone size: -
J gene: TRBJ2-5
V gene: TRBV4-3
CDR3 length: 15
D gene: TRBD2
CDR3 DNA: TGCGCCAGCAGCCAAGATCTGACTAGCGGGGAGACCCAGTACTTC
CDR3 protein: CASSQDLTSGETQYF

clone size: -
J gene: TRBJ2-1
V gene: TRBV28
CDR3 length: 16
D gene: TRBD2
CDR3 DNA: TGTGCCAGCAGTTTATCCGCGGGAGAATTTGGTAATGAGCAGTTCTTC
CDR3 protein: CASSLSAGEFGNEQFF

clone size: once
J gene: TRBJ2-7
V gene: TRBV11-2
CDR3 length: 15
D gene: -
CDR3 DNA: TGTGCCAGCAGCTTAGCGGTGCCAATAGCCTACGAGCAGTACTTC
CDR3 protein: CASSLAVPIAYEQYF

clone size: -
J gene: TRBJ2-1
V gene: TRBV28
CDR3 length: 11
D gene: -
CDR3 DNA: TGTGCCAGCAGTCCCCTCGATGAGCAGTTCTTC
CDR3 protein: CASSPLDEQFF

clone size: -
J gene: TRBJ2-1
V gene: TRBV4-2
CDR3 length: 19
D gene: -
CDR3 DNA: TGTGCCAGCAGCCAGCTCCCCCCGGGCTCTCAAAGCTCCTACAATGAGCAGTTCTTC
CDR3 protein: CASSQLPPGSQSSYNEQFF

clone size: -
J gene: TRBJ1-1
V gene: TRBV30
CDR3 length: 14
D gene: TRBD1
CDR3 DNA: TGTGCCTGGAGCATAGGACAGGGTGGCACTGAAGCTTTCTTT
CDR3 protein: CAWSIGQGGTEAFF

clone size: -
J gene: TRBJ1-1
V gene: TRBV11-3
CDR3 length: 13
D gene: -
CDR3 DNA: TGTGCCAGCAGCTTAGTTGGGGGAACTGAAGCTTTCTTT
CDR3 protein: CASSLVGGTEAFF

clone size: -
J gene: TRBJ2-7
V gene: TRBV9
CDR3 length: 13
D gene: -
CDR3 DNA: TGTGCCAGCAGCGTAGGAGACGAATACGAGCAGTACTTC
CDR3 protein: CASSVGDEYEQYF

clone size: -
J gene: TRBJ1-2
V gene: TRBV4-1
CDR3 length: 15
D gene: -
CDR3 DNA: TGCGCCAGCAGCCGACCCACCCGGGCTAACTATGGCTACACCTTC
CDR3 protein: CASSRPTRANYGYTF

clone size: -
J gene: TRBJ1-1
V gene: TRBV5-5
CDR3 length: 13
D gene: -
CDR3 DNA: TGTGCCAGCAGCTTCAGGGGCCTCACTGAAGCTTTCTTT
CDR3 protein: CASSFRGLTEAFF

clone size: -
J gene: TRBJ2-2
V gene: TRBV7-3
CDR3 length: 15
D gene: -
CDR3 DNA: TGTGCCAGCAGCTTATTGGCTAGCAGGCCCGGGGAGCTGTTTTTT
CDR3 protein: CASSLLASRPGELFF

clone size: -
J gene: TRBJ1-1
V gene: TRBV27
CDR3 length: 14
D gene: -
CDR3 DNA: TGTGCCAGCAGTTTGTGGAGTACGAACACTGAAGCTTTCTTT
CDR3 protein: CASSLWSTNTEAFF